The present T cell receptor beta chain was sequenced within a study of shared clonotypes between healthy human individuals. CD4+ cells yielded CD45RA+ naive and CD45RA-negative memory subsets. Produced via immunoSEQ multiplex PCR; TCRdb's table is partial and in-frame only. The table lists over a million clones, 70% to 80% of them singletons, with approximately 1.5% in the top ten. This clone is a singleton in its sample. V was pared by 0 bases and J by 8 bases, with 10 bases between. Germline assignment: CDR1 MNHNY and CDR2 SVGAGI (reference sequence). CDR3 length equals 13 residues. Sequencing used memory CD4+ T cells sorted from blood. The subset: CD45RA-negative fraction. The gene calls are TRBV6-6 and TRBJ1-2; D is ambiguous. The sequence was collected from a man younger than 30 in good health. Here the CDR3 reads CASSYSSVGGYTF. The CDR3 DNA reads TGTGCCAGCAGTTACTCGTCGGTAGGCGGCTACACCTTC.